The 8 T cell receptor beta chains below were found in one sample sequenced in a study of blood T cell repertoires in COVID-19. Assay: immunoSEQ multiplex PCR; the TCRdb copy retains only in-frame clones and omits some. The data show under 150,000 clones, with approximately 88% seen just once and about 7.3% held by the top ten. The sample was peripheral blood. Every receptor here comes from a man in his fifties or sixties with acute or convalescent COVID-19.

DNA for the CDR3: TGTGCCACCTCAGGGTCTACCTACGAGCAGTACTTC. Its translation is CATSGSTYEQYF. This chain joins TRBV6-6 and TRBJ2-7; maybe TRBD1 (5 bases). The CDR3 runs to 12 residues. With 10 bases removed from V and 2 bases from J, the gap between germline ends came to 12 bases. The germline CDR1 and CDR2 sequences are MNHNY and SVGAGI (reference sequence).

This chain links TRBV28 with TRBJ2-7, with D hard to call. V gave up 5 bases and J gave up 0 bases, with 17 bases separating them. Germline V gives CDR1 MDHEN, CDR2 SYDVKM. The CDR3 is 16 amino acids. CDR3 sequence reads: CASSPRKSAFSYEQYF. CDR3 in DNA: TGTGCCAGCAGTCCCCGTAAAAGCGCCTTCTCCTACGAGCAGTACTTC.

The CDR3 DNA sequence: TGTGCCAGCAGCTTAGGGGTGACTAGCGGTGGGGTGGAGACCCAGTACTTC. It translates to CASSLGVTSGGVETQYF. The V gene is TRBV11-2, the J gene TRBJ2-5, with TRBD2 identical over 9 bases. From germline, CDR1 is SGHAT and CDR2 FQNNGV. Germline trimming cut 1 base from V and 5 bases from J; bases unmatched to any gene: 11. This CDR3 has 17 amino acids. Supplemented by reference TRBV11-2 and TRBJ2-5, the full variable domain reads EAGVAQSPRYKIIEKRQSVAFWCNPISGHATLYWYQQILGQGPKLLIQFQNNGVVDDSQLPKDRFSAERLKGVDSTLKIQPAKLEDSAVYLCASSLGVTSGGVETQYFGPGTRLLVL.

The rearrangement uses TRBV27 and TRBJ1-6; no reliable D call. Per the germline V gene, CDR1 is MNHEY and CDR2 is SMNVEV (reference sequence). V lost 7 bases, J lost 0 bases, and 7 bases lay in between. The CDR3 is 14 residues long. DNA of the CDR3: TGTGCCAGCACTGTAGCCTCCTATAATTCACCCCTCCACTTT. Translated, it gives CASTVASYNSPLHF.

This chain uses TRBV19 with TRBJ2-2, with 11 bases lining up with TRBD2. Germline assignment: CDR1 LNHDA and CDR2 SQIVND (reference sequence). V shed 6 bases, J shed 2 bases, and the junction held 8 bases outside the gene matches. The CDR3 is 17 residues long. The CDR3 sequence is CASRSRGTSGNTGELFF. In DNA form, the CDR3 reads TGTGCCAGTAGATCGCGTGGGACTAGCGGAAACACCGGGGAGCTGTTTTTT.

The chain is built from TRBV5-1 and TRBJ2-1; D perhaps matches TRBD2 (6 bases). V was trimmed by 0 bases and J by 5 bases, leaving 12 bases between them. In germline, CDR1 is SGHRS, CDR2 YFSETQ. The CDR3 runs to 15 residues. The CDR3 nucleotides read TGCGCCAGCAGCTTGGCTGCGGGAATGCACAATGAGCAGTTCTTC. Amino acid sequence: CASSLAAGMHNEQFF.

This chain uses TRBV9 with TRBJ1-3; D is unresolved. CDR3 length: 13 residues. V gave up 4 bases and J gave up 3 bases, with 8 bases separating them. CDR1 and CDR2 from the germline V gene are SGDLS and YYNGEE. Written as DNA, the CDR3 is TGTGCCAGCAGCCCCGCGAATGGAAACACCATATATTTT. Its protein is CASSPANGNTIYF.

The rearrangement links TRBV7-7 to TRBJ2-3; D perhaps matches TRBD2 (6 bases). The V gene's germline CDR1 is SSHAT and CDR2 FNYEAQ (reference sequence). CDR3 length equals 15 residues. The germline V and J ends were trimmed by 1 base and 2 bases, with 10 bases remaining between them. CDR3 protein: CASSLGAGLTDTQYF. CDR3 bases: TGTGCCAGCAGCTTAGGGGCGGGGCTCACAGATACGCAGTATTTT.